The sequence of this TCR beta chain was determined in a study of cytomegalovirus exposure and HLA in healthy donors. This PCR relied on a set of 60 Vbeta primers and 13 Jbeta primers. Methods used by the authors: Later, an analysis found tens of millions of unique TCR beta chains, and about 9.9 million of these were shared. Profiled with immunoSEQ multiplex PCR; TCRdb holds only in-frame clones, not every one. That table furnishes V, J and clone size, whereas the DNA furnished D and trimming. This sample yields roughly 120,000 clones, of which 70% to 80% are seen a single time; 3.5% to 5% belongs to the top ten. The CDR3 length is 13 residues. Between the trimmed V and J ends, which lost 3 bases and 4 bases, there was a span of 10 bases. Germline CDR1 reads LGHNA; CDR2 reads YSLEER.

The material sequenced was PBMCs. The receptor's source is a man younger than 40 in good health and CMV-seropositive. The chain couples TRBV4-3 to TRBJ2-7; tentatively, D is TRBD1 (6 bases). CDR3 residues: CASSQGTGYEQYF. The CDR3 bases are TGCGCCAGCAGCCAGGGTACAGGGTACGAGCAGTACTTC.